This T cell receptor beta chain emerged from a study of cytomegalovirus exposure and HLA in healthy donors. Study-wide context: The Caucasian-associated ancestry cluster held roughly 84% of roughly 370 genotyped donors.

This PCR relied on a set of 60 Vbeta primers and 13 Jbeta primers. The protocol was immunoSEQ multiplex PCR, while the TCRdb copy is restricted to in-frame clones and leaves out a portion. The sample carries about 68,000 clones, 81% recorded once. CDR1 SGHNT and CDR2 YYREEE come from the germline V gene (reference sequence). After removal of 5 bases from V and 6 bases from J, the junction contained 2 bases not matched to a gene. This CDR3 spans 13 amino acids. The sequence was obtained from a human donor in good health. This chain uses TRBV5-4 with TRBJ1-2; TRBD1 agrees at 12 bases. Sequenced material: PBMCs. CDR3 bases: TGTGCCAGCAGGGGACAGGGGGCTCATGGCTACACCTTC. Protein product: CASRGQGAHGYTF.